This T cell receptor (beta chain) was profiled in a study of OX40 agonist ivuxolimab in advanced cancers. Germline V gives CDR1 MNHEY, CDR2 SVGAGI. The V and J ends lost 4 bases and 6 bases respectively, with 13 bases between them. CDR3 length equals 13 residues. This clone has only one observation. The assay was immunoSEQ multiplex PCR, and TCRdb's table has in-frame clones only and misses some. The data show 84,000 or so clones, about 88% seen once. The sequencing used CD4+ or CD8+ T cells sorted from blood, collected in a trial of the OX40 agonist ivuxolimab. The source of this sequence is an adult with an advanced solid tumor such as melanoma, head and neck, liver or kidney cancer. This chain joins TRBV6-5 and TRBJ2-7; D gene unclear. CDR3 DNA sequence: TGTGCCAGCAGTTCACCTCCATCGGGCGAGCAGTACTTC. Its translation is CASSSPPSGEQYF.